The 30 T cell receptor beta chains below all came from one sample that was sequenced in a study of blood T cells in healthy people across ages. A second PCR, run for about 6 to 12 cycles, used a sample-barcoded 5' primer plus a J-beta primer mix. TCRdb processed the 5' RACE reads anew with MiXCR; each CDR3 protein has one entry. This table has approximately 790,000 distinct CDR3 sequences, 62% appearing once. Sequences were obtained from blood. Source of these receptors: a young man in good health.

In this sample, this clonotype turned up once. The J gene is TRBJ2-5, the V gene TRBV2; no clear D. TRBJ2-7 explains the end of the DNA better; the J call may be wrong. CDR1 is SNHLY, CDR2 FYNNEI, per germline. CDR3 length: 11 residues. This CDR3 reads CASSGLDEQYF. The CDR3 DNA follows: TGTGCCAGCAGTGGGTTAGACGAGCAGTACTTC.

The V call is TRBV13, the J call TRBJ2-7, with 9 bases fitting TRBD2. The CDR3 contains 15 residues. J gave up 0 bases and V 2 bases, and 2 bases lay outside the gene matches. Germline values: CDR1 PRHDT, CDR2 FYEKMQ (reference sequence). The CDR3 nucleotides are TGTGCCAGCAGCTTAAGACTAGCGGACTCCTACGAGCAGTACTTC. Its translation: CASSLRLADSYEQYF.

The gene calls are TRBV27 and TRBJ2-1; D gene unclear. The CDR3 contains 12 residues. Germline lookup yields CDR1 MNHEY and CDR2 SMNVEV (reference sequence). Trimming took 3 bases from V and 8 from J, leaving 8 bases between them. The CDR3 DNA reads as TGTGCCAGCAGTTTCGGGCCCTATGAGCAGTTCTTC. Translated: CASSFGPYEQFF.

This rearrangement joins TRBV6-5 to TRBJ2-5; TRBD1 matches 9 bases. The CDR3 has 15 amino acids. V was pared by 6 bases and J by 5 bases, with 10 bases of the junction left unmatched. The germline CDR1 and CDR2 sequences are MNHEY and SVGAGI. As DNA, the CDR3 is TGTGCCAGCAGCACGCCCGGGACAGGGTGGGAGACCCAGTACTTC. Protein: CASSTPGTGWETQYF.

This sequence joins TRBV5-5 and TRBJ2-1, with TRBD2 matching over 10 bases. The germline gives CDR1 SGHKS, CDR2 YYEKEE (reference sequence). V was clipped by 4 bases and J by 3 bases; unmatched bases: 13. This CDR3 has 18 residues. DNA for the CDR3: TGTGCCAGCAGCGCGACTAGCGGGCGGATGGAGGGCTACAATGAGCAGTTCTTC. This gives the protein CASSATSGRMEGYNEQFF. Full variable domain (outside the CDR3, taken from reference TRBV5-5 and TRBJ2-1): DAGVTQSPTHLIKTRGQQVTLRCSPISGHKSVSWYQQVLGQGPQFIFQYYEKEERGRGNFPDRFSARQFPNYSSELNVNALLLGDSALYLCASSATSGRMEGYNEQFFGPGTRLTVL.

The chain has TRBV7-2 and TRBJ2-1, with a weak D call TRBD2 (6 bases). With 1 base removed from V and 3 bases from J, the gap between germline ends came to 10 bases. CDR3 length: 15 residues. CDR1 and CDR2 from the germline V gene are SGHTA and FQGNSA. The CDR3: CASSLEWGVYNEQFF. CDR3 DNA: TGTGCCAGCAGCTTAGAGTGGGGGGTCTACAATGAGCAGTTCTTC.

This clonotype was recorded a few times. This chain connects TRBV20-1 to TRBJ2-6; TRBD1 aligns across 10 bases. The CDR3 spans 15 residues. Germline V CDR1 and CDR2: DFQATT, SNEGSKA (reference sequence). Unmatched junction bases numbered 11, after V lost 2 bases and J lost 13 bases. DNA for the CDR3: TGCAGTGCTAGACATCGGGACAGGGGTCTTGGGGTCCTGACTTTC. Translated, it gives CSARHRDRGLGVLTF.

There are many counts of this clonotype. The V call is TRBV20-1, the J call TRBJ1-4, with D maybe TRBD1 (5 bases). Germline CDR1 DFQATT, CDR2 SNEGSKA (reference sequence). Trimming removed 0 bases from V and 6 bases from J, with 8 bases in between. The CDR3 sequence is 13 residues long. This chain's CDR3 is CSARDGGDEKLFF. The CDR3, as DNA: TGCAGTGCTAGAGACGGGGGAGATGAAAAACTGTTTTTT.

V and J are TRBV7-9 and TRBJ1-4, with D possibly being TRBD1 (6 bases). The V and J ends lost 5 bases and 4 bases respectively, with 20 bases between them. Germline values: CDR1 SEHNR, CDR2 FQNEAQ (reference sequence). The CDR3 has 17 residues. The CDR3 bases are TGTGCCAGCAGCCCTTTACCTAAGGGGGTCGGTAATGAAAAACTGTTTTTT. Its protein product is CASSPLPKGVGNEKLFF.

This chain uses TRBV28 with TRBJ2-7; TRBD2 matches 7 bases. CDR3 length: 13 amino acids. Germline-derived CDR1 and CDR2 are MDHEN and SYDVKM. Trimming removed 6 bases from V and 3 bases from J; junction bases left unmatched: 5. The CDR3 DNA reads TGTGCCAGCAGGGACGCGGGGGACTACGAGCAGTACTTC. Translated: CASRDAGDYEQYF.

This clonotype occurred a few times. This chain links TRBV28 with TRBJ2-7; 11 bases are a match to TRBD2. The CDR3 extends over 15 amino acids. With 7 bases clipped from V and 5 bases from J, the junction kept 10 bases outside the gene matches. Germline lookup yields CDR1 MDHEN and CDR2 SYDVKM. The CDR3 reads CASTPSSGGADEQYF. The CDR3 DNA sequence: TGTGCCAGCACTCCTAGTAGCGGGGGGGCCGACGAGCAGTACTTC.

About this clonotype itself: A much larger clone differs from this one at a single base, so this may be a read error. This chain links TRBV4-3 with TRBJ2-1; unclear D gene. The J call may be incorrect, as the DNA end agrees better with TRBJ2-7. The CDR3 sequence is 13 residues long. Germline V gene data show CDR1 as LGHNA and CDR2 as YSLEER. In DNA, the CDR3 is TGCGCCAGCAGCCAAGGGACCTACAATGAGCAGTACTTC. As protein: CASSQGTYNEQYF.

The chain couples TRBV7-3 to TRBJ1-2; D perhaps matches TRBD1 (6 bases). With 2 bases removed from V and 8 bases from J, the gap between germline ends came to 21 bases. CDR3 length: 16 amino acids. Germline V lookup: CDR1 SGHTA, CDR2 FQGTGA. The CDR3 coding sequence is TGTGCCAGCAGCTTATGGGGGGGCAGTACCTCTGAGGGCTACACCTTC. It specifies CASSLWGGSTSEGYTF.

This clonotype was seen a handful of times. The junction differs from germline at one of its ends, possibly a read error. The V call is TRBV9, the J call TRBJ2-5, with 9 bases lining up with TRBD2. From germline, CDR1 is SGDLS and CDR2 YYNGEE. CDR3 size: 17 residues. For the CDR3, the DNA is TGTGCCAGCAGCCCCGGTGTGGAGCGGGGGGTAGTTGAGACTCAGTACTTC. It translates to CASSPGVERGVVETQYF.

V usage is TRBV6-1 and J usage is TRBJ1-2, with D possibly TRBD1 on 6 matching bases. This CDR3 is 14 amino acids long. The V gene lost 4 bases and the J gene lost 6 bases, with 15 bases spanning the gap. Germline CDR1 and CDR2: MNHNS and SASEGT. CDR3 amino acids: CASSGQTGLDGYTF. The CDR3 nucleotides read TGTGCCAGCAGTGGCCAAACAGGGCTAGATGGCTACACCTTC.

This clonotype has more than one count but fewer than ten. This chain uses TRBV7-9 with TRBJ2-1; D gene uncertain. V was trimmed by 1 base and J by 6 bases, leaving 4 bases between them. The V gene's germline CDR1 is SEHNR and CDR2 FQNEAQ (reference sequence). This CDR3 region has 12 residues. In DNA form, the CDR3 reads TGTGCCAGCAGCTTAGAACCCAATGAGCAGTTCTTC. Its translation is CASSLEPNEQFF.

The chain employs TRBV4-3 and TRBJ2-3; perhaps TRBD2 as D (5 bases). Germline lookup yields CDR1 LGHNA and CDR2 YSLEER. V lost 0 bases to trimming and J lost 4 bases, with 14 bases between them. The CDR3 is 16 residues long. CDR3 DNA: TGCGCCAGCAGCCAAGACGGACGCGGAGCGGCAGATACGCAGTATTTT. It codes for CASSQDGRGAADTQYF.

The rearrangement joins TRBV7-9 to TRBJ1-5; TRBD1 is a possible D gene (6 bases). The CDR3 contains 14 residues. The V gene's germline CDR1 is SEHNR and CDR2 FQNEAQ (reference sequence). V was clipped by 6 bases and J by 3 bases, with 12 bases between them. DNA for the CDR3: TGTGCCAGCAGTTTAACAGGGCCCAATCAGCCCCAGCATTTT. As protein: CASSLTGPNQPQHF.

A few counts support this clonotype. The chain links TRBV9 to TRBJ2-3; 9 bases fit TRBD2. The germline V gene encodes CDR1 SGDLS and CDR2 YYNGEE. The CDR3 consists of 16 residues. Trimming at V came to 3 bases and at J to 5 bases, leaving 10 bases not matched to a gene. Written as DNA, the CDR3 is TGTGCCAGCAGCGATACCGCTAGCGGGGCTGAAGATACGCAGTATTTT. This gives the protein CASSDTASGAEDTQYF.

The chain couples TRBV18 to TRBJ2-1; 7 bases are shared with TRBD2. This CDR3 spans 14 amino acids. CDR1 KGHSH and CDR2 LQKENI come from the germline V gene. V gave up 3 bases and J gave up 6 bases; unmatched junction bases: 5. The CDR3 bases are TGTGCCAGCTCACCCCGGACTAGTCTCAATGAGCAGTTCTTC. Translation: CASSPRTSLNEQFF.

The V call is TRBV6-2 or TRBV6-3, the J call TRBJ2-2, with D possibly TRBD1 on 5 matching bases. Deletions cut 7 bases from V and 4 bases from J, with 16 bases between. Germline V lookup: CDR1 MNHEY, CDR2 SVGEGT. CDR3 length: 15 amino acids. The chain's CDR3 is CASTKGLGSTGELFF. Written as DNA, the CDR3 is TGTGCCAGCACCAAGGGGCTCGGTTCCACCGGGGAGCTGTTTTTT.

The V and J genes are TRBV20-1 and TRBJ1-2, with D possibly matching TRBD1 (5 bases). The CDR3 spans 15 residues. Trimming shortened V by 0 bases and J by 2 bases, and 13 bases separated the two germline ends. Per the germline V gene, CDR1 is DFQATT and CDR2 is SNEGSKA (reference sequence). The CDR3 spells CSARDGRGRNYGYTF. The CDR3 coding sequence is TGCAGTGCTAGAGATGGAAGGGGTCGGAACTATGGCTACACCTTC.

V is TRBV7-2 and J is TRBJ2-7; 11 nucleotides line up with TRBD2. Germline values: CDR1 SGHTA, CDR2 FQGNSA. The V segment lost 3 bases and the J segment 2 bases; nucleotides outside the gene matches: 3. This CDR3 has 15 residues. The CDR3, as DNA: TGTGCCAGCAGCTTGACTAGCGGGGAGGCCTACGAGCAGTACTTC. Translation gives CASSLTSGEAYEQYF.

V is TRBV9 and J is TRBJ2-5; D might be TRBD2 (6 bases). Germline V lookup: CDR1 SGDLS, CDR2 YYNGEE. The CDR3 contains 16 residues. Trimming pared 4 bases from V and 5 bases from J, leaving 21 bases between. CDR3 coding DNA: TGTGCCAGCAGCCCCTGGATGGGGGGACGGGGGGAGACCCAGTACTTC. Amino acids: CASSPWMGGRGETQYF.

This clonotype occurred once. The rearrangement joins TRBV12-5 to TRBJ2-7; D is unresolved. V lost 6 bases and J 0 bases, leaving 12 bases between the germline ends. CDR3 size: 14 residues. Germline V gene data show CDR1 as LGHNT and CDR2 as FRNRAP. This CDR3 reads CASGWSGLSYEQYF. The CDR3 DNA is TGTGCTAGTGGCTGGTCGGGCCTCTCCTACGAGCAGTACTTC.

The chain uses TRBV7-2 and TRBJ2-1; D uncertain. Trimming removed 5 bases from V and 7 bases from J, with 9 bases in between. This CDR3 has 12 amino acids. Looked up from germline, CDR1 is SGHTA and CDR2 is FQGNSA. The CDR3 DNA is TGTGCCAGCAGCCGTAGAACGAATGAGCAGTTCTTC. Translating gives CASSRRTNEQFF.

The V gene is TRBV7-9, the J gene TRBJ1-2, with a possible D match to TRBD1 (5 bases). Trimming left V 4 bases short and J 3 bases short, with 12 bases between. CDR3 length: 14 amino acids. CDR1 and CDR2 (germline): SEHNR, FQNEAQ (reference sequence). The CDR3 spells CASSSTVGDYGYTF. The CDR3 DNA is TGTGCCAGCAGCTCAACAGTGGGGGACTATGGCTACACCTTC.

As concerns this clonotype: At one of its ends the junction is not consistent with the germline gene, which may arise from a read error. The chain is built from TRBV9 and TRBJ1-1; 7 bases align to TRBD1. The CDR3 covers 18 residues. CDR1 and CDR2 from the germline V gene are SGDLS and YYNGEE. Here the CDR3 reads CANSVGGGGTREGTEAFF. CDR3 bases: TGTGCCAACAGCGTAGGGGGAGGGGGCACTAGGGAAGGCACTGAAGCTTTCTTT.

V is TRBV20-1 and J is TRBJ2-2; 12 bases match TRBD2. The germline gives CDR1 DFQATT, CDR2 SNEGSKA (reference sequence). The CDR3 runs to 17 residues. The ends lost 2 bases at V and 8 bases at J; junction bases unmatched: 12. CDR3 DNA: TGCAGTGCTAGACCCGACGAGCTAGCGGGGGGGCATGGGGAGCTGTTTTTT. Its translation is CSARPDELAGGHGELFF.

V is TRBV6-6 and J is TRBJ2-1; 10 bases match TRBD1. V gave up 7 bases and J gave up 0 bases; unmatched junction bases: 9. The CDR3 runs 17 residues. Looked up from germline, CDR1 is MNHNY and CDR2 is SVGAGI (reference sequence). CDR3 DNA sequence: TGTGCCAGCATTCGGGGACAGGGGTCCAGCTCCTACAATGAGCAGTTCTTC. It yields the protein CASIRGQGSSSYNEQFF.